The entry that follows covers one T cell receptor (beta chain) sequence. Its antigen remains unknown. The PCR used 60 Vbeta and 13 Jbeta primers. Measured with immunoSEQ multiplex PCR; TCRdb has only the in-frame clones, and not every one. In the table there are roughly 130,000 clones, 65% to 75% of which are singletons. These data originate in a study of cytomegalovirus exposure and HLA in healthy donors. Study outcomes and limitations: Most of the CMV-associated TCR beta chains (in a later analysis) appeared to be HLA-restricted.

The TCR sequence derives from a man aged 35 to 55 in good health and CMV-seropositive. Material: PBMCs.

CDR3 sequence reads: CSVEGTGTGAYEQYF. CDR3 DNA sequence: TGCAGCGTTGAAGGTACCGGGACAGGGGCCTACGAGCAGTACTTC. The V gene is TRBV29-1, the J gene TRBJ2-7; 10 positions match TRBD1. Germline CDR1 SQVTM, CDR2 ANQGSEA. The CDR3 contains 15 residues. The V segment lost 1 base and the J segment 2 bases; nucleotides outside the gene matches: 5.